These 4 T cell receptor beta chains were all obtained from the same sample, sequenced in a study of Graves' ophthalmopathy and Graves' hyperthyroidism. From RNA, the CDR3 regions of TCR beta chains were amplified and sequenced. HTBI-primed RT-PCR formed the first round, and a multiplex PCR formed the second. One entry per CDR3 protein results from TCRdb running MiXCR on the multiplex PCR reads. The top ten hold 3.5% to 5% of the sample, which has about 500,000 distinct CDR3 sequences, roughly 40% seen once. The specimen was peripheral blood or thyroid tissue (not recorded which). The receptor source for this set is an adult man with Graves' hyperthyroidism.

Of note for this clonotype: The junction shows a germline mismatch at one end, possibly a read error. CDR3 residues: CSARAGARTGELVF. CDR3 DNA: TGCAGTGCTAGAGCAGGGGCGCGTACCGGGGAGCTGGTTTTT. V usage is TRBV20-1 and J usage is TRBJ2-2, with D possibly matching TRBD1 (6 bases). The CDR3 is 14 amino acids. The germline gives CDR1 DFQATT, CDR2 SNEGSKA (reference sequence).

J is TRBJ2-1 and V is TRBV7-2; D is undetermined. The V end lost 1 base, the J end lost 4 bases, and 14 bases lay between the germline ends. The CDR3 runs to 16 residues. CDR1 and CDR2 from the germline V gene are SGHTA and FQGNSA. The CDR3: CASSLVVGPPYNEQFF. The DNA of the CDR3 is TGTGCCAGCAGCTTAGTTGTAGGACCCCCTTACAATGAGCAGTTCTTC.

This clonotype has only a few counts. The gene calls are TRBV19 and TRBJ2-5; 13 bases line up with TRBD2. The CDR3 has 16 residues. After removal of 3 bases from V and 5 bases from J, the junction contained 6 bases not matched to a gene. Germline lookup yields CDR1 LNHDA and CDR2 SQIVND (reference sequence). The CDR3 protein is CASSIGLAGVRETQYF. CDR3 bases: TGTGCCAGTAGTATCGGACTAGCGGGAGTACGGGAGACCCAGTACTTC.

As regards this clonotype: One end of the junction fails to match germline, which may point to a read error. The V gene is TRBV20-1, the J gene TRBJ2-7; 7 bases align to TRBD1. The CDR3 consists of 14 residues. CDR1 and CDR2 (germline): DFQATT, SNEGSKA (reference sequence). The DNA for the CDR3 is TGCAGTTCTAGGTGGACAGGAACCCCTTACGAGCAGTACTTC. Translated: CSSRWTGTPYEQYF.